This T cell receptor beta chain was profiled in a study of Graves' ophthalmopathy and Graves' hyperthyroidism. Study summary: Blood was drawn at initial diagnosis, before any treatment.

This clonotype was counted ten times or more. For repertoire sequencing, the TCR beta CDR3 regions were amplified from RNA transcripts. Second-round multiplex PCR followed a first-round RT-PCR using HTBI primers. Via MiXCR, TCRdb re-called the multiplex PCR reads, giving one row per CDR3 protein. The sample shows over 500,000 distinct CDR3 sequences, about a fifth of them seen only once. The sequenced material came from peripheral blood. The TCR was taken from a woman aged 18-35 years with stable Graves' hyperthyroidism. Some clones in this sample may be carry-over from other donors' samples.

The CDR3 is CASSLDGLPSGNTIYF. In DNA, the CDR3 is TGTGCCAGCAGCTTAGACGGTTTGCCCTCTGGAAACACCATATATTTT. This chain links TRBV5-4 with TRBJ1-3; D is uncertain. CDR3 length: 16 amino acids. From germline, CDR1 is SGHNT and CDR2 YYREEE (reference sequence). Trimming stripped 2 bases from V and 0 bases from J, with 12 bases between.